The rows below give T cell receptor beta chains drawn from one sample of a study of graft-versus-host responses after intestinal transplantation. Generated by immunoSEQ multiplex PCR, the TCRdb table keeps only in-frame clones and is missing some. The sample lists nearly 15,000 clones, approximately 59% seen once, with 13% in the top ten. The specimen comprised ileum tissue, sampled 524 days after transplant. The receptors come from a human patient who received an intestinal transplant, so some T cells may come from the graft donor. Both conserved end residues are part of each CDR3. A D gene is named only where the DNA matches it firmly. Not all rows give a size; the values are once, few, many and, for expanded clones, a class.

>TRBV6-5|few|TRBJ2-7|.
TGTGCCAGCAGTTACAGAGAAGGGGACTACGAGCAGTACTTC
CASSYREGDYEQYF
>TRBV9|.|TRBJ2-1|TRBD2
TGTGCCAGCAGCGTAGGCCCTAGCGGGGGCCATGAGCAGTTCTTC
CASSVGPSGGHEQFF
>TRBV27|.|TRBJ1-1|TRBD1
TGTGCCAGCAGCCGACAGGGGGGGAGCACTGAAGCTTTCTTT
CASSRQGGSTEAFF
>TRBV2|.|TRBJ1-6|TRBD1
TGTGCCAGCAGCCTTGGGACAGCTGGAAATAATTCACCCCTCCACTTT
CASSLGTAGNNSPLHF
>TRBV2|.|TRBJ2-5|.
TGTGCCAGCAGTGATCTGGGCGGGGATCTAAAGGGGACCCAGTACTTC
CASSDLGGDLKGTQYF
>TRBV30|.|TRBJ2-3|TRBD2
TGTGCCTGGAGTGTACTAGCGGGGGGTGGGGATACGCAGTATTTT
CAWSVLAGGGDTQYF
>TRBV7-9|few|TRBJ2-7|TRBD1
TGTGCCAGCTCTGGACAGGGAACCTACGAGCAGTACTTC
CASSGQGTYEQYF
>TRBV29-1|.|TRBJ1-1|TRBD1
TGCAGCGTTGAGGGACAGGGACTCACTGAAGCTTTCTTT
CSVEGQGLTEAFF
>TRBV5-1|.|TRBJ2-2|TRBD1
TGCGCCAGCAGCCTCGGACAGGGCGGCACCGGGGAGCTGTTTTTT
CASSLGQGGTGELFF
>TRBV6-5|few|TRBJ1-1|.
TGTGCCAGCAGTTACTCGAGTATAGGCGGGACTGAAGCTTTCTTT
CASSYSSIGGTEAFF
>TRBV6-5|.|TRBJ1-2|.
TGTGCCAGCAGTTCCCACGGGGAGGGCAGCTATGGCTACACCTTC
CASSSHGEGSYGYTF
>TRBV5-1|.|TRBJ2-1|.
TGCGCCAGCAGCTTGCTCGGTACTAGCTCCTACAATGAGCAGTTCTTC
CASSLLGTSSYNEQFF
>TRBV21-1|.|TRBJ1-5|.
TGTGCCAGCAGCAAAGCGATGAATATCCTCGGGACACCACTTAATCAGCCCCAGCATTTT
CASSKAMNILGTPLNQPQHF
>TRBV15|.|TRBJ1-3|TRBD1
TGTGCCACCAGCCTCGGGAGGACAGGGTCCTTCTCCGGAAACACCATATATTTT
CATSLGRTGSFSGNTIYF
>TRBV13|few|TRBJ1-1|.
TGTGCCAGCAGCCTAGGCGAGTATACCACTGAAGCTTTCTTT
CASSLGEYTTEAFF
>TRBV12-5|.|TRBJ2-3|.
TGTGCTAGTGGTACGGCAGATACGCAGTATTTT
CASGTADTQYF
>TRBV10-3|.|TRBJ1-2|TRBD1
TGTGCCATCAACCGGGACAGGGGAGGGGATGGCTACACCTTC
CAINRDRGGDGYTF
>TRBV18|.|TRBJ1-2|TRBD1
TGTGCCAGCTCACTGGACAGGGGAGTATATGGCTACACCTTC
CASSLDRGVYGYTF
>TRBV11-2|few|TRBJ2-3|TRBD2
TGTGCCAGCAGCTTAGATCACCGGGGGGGGCAGGATACGCAGTATTTT
CASSLDHRGGQDTQYF
>TRBV30|.|TRBJ2-3|TRBD1
TGTGCCTGGAGTGTAGGGACAGGGGGCACAGATACGCAGTATTTT
CAWSVGTGGTDTQYF